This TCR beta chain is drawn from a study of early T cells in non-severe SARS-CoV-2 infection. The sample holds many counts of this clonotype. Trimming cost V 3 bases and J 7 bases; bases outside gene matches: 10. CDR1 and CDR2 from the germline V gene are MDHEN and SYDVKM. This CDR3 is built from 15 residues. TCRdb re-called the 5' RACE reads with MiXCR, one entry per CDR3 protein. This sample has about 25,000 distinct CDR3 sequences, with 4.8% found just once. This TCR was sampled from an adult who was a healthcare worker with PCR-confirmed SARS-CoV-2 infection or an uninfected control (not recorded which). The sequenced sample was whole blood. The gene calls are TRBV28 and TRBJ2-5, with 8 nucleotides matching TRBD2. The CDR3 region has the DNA TGTGCCAGCAGTTTGGCTCTGACTAGCGATGCGACCCAGTACTTC. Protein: CASSLALTSDATQYF.